One and the same sample provided the 5 T cell receptor beta chains below, sequenced in a study of early T cells in non-severe SARS-CoV-2 infection. TCRdb analysed the 5' RACE reads with MiXCR anew, one entry per CDR3 protein. The repertoire includes approximately 120,000 distinct CDR3 sequences, under 15% of them detected once, and around a fifth sits in the top ten. Sequenced input: whole blood. These receptors were obtained from an adult who was a healthcare worker with PCR-confirmed SARS-CoV-2 infection or an uninfected control (not recorded which).

V usage is TRBV6-5 and J usage is TRBJ1-6; TRBD1 might be the D (6 bases). CDR3 length: 17 amino acids. Germline values: CDR1 MNHEY, CDR2 SVGAGI. V shed 5 bases and J shed 7 bases, with 21 bases lying between them. CDR3 nucleotide sequence: TGTGCCAGCAGTCTCCAGGCCAGAACAGGGTCGAATTCACCCCTCCACTTT. It yields the protein CASSLQARTGSNSPLHF.

As DNA, the CDR3 is TGTGCCAGCAGCGTGTCCGCAGGGGAGCAGTTCTTC. Its protein product is CASSVSAGEQFF. The rearrangement joins TRBV3-1 to TRBJ2-1; TRBD1 is a possible D gene (5 bases). Trimming shortened V by 5 bases and J by 10 bases, and 12 bases separated the two germline ends. Per germline, CDR1 LGHDT and CDR2 YNNKEL (reference sequence). This CDR3 has 12 residues.

This clonotype was seen ten or more times. V is TRBV20-1 and J is TRBJ1-1, with no clear D. The CDR3 runs 15 residues. The germline gives CDR1 DFQATT, CDR2 SNEGSKA (reference sequence). Trimming took off 6 bases at V and 2 bases at J, with 19 bases between the two ends. The DNA of the CDR3 is TGCAGTGCAACGGACCCGTCATCGGGAAACACTGAAGCTTTCTTT. Translation: CSATDPSSGNTEAFF.

There are a few counts of this clonotype. This chain uses TRBV7-3 with TRBJ2-1; 8 bases agree with TRBD2. In germline, CDR1 is SGHTA, CDR2 FQGTGA. V was pared by 3 bases and J by 8 bases, with 9 bases of the junction left unmatched. The CDR3 extends over 15 amino acids. In DNA form, the CDR3 reads TGTGCCAGCAGCTTGGCCCCCGGGGGGGCGGATGAGCAGTTCTTC. The encoded protein is CASSLAPGGADEQFF. The variable domain in full, with the rest retrieved from reference TRBV7-3 and TRBJ2-1, is GAGVSQTPSNKVTEKGKYVELRCDPISGHTALYWYRQSLGQGPEFLIYFQGTGAADDSGLPNDRFFAVRPEGSVSTLKIQRTERGDSAVYLCASSLAPGGADEQFFGPGTRLTVL.

The CDR3 is CASGGVGGNEQFF. The CDR3 nucleotides read TGTGCCAGCGGTGGGGTGGGAGGAAATGAGCAGTTCTTC. V gene TRBV7-9 combines with J gene TRBJ2-1, with D possibly TRBD2 on 6 matching bases. V was trimmed by 8 bases and J by 7 bases, leaving 15 bases between them. The germline gives CDR1 SEHNR, CDR2 FQNEAQ (reference sequence). This CDR3 has 13 residues.